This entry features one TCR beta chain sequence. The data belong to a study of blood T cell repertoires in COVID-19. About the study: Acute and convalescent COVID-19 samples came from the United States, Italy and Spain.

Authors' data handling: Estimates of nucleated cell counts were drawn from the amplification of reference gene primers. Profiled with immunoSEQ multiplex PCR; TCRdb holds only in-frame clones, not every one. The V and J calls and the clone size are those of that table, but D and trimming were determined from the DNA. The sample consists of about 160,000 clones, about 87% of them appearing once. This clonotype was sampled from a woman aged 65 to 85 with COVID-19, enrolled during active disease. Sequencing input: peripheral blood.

CDR3 nucleotides: TGTGCCAGCAGCACACTCAGGGATGCCTATGGCTACACCTTC. This translates into CASSTLRDAYGYTF. The chain combines TRBV7-2 with TRBJ1-2; D perhaps matches TRBD1 (5 bases). V was clipped by 5 bases and J by 4 bases, with 14 bases between them. This CDR3 has 14 residues. Germline V gene data show CDR1 as SGHTA and CDR2 as FQGNSA.